Listed below are T cell receptor beta chains from one sample, sequenced in a study of T cell responses to AZD1222 COVID-19 vaccine. This table comes from immunoSEQ multiplex PCR, and its TCRdb copy is limited to in-frame clones, with some not included. The table includes around 160,000 clones, 92% detected once. Source: peripheral blood, taken 28 days after the second AZD1222 dose. The receptors shown here come from an adult who received the AZD1222 COVID-19 vaccine. Each CDR3 is given with its conserved first and last residue. Fields, in order: D gene, J gene, clone size, V gene, CDR3 protein, CDR3 DNA. The D gene is left open where the match is weak. Not every row has a clone size; where given, it reads once, few, many or a size class.

D: TRBD1
J: TRBJ1-2
size: -
V: TRBV5-1
CDR3: CASSMTGTGGYYGYTF
DNA: TGCGCCAGCAGCATGACCGGGACAGGGGGCTACTATGGCTACACCTTC

D: TRBD2
J: TRBJ2-1
size: -
V: TRBV27
CDR3: CASRGLAFNEQFF
DNA: TGTGCCAGCCGCGGACTAGCATTCAATGAGCAGTTCTTC

D: -
J: TRBJ2-7
size: -
V: TRBV6-6
CDR3: CASRAYYEQYF
DNA: TGTGCCAGCAGAGCATACTACGAGCAGTACTTC

D: -
J: TRBJ1-5
size: -
V: TRBV7-9
CDR3: CASSATGLERSNQPQHF
DNA: TGTGCCAGCAGCGCGACAGGTTTAGAGAGGAGCAATCAGCCCCAGCATTTT

D: -
J: TRBJ2-1
size: -
V: TRBV4-2
CDR3: CASSQESNEQFF
DNA: TGTGCCAGCAGCCAAGAGTCCAATGAGCAGTTCTTC

D: -
J: TRBJ1-2
size: -
V: TRBV30
CDR3: CAWLEQGRLIYGYTF
DNA: TGTGCCTGGCTTGAACAGGGACGGCTAATATATGGCTACACCTTC

D: TRBD2
J: TRBJ2-7
size: once
V: TRBV10-2
CDR3: CASSRTSGGAYEQYF
DNA: TGCGCCAGCAGCAGGACTAGCGGGGGAGCCTACGAGCAGTACTTC

D: TRBD2
J: TRBJ2-7
size: -
V: TRBV5-1
CDR3: CASSELTSGYEQYF
DNA: TGCGCCAGCAGCGAACTGACTAGCGGCTACGAGCAGTACTTC

D: -
J: TRBJ1-1
size: -
V: TRBV7-8
CDR3: CATGGVRGGNTEAFF
DNA: TGTGCCACGGGAGGGGTAAGAGGCGGGAACACTGAAGCTTTCTTT

D: TRBD2
J: TRBJ2-5
size: -
V: TRBV6-5
CDR3: CASSLIAGEETQYF
DNA: TGTGCCAGCAGTTTAATAGCGGGAGAAGAGACCCAGTACTTC

D: TRBD1
J: TRBJ2-2
size: -
V: TRBV6-5
CDR3: CAIGGAYTGELFF
DNA: TGTGCCATAGGGGGCGCCTACACCGGGGAGCTGTTTTTT

D: -
J: TRBJ1-2
size: -
V: TRBV12-3/TRBV12-4
CDR3: CASSLEASYGYTF
DNA: TGTGCCAGCAGTTTGGAGGCCTCCTATGGCTACACCTTC

D: -
J: TRBJ2-7
size: -
V: TRBV5-1
CDR3: CASSPEGRRALMNSYEQYF
DNA: TGCGCCAGCAGCCCGGAGGGCAGGAGAGCCCTGATGAATTCCTACGAGCAGTACTTC

D: -
J: TRBJ1-1
size: -
V: TRBV3-1/TRBV3-2
CDR3: CASIKKRRGANTEAFF
DNA: TGTGCCAGCATTAAAAAACGTAGGGGGGCGAACACTGAAGCTTTCTTT

D: -
J: TRBJ2-3
size: -
V: TRBV15
CDR3: CATSSTEKHTDTQYF
DNA: TGTGCCACCAGCAGTACTGAGAAACATACAGATACGCAGTATTTT

D: TRBD1
J: TRBJ1-1
size: -
V: TRBV13
CDR3: CASSIRDSLWAEAFF
DNA: TGTGCCAGCAGCATCCGGGACAGCCTCTGGGCTGAAGCTTTCTTT

D: -
J: TRBJ2-7
size: -
V: TRBV28
CDR3: CASSLAGSGYEQYF
DNA: TGTGCCAGCAGTTTAGCGGGAAGTGGGTACGAGCAGTACTTC

D: -
J: TRBJ1-1
size: -
V: TRBV5-4
CDR3: CASRVRGNTEAFF
DNA: TGTGCCAGCAGAGTGAGGGGGAACACTGAAGCTTTCTTT

D: TRBD2
J: TRBJ2-7
size: -
V: TRBV7-2
CDR3: CASSSGGPYEQYF
DNA: TGTGCCAGCAGCTCGGGGGGGCCCTACGAGCAGTACTTC

D: -
J: TRBJ2-3
size: once
V: TRBV5-1
CDR3: CASSPTGTNTDTQYF
DNA: TGCGCCAGCAGTCCGACCGGGACAAACACAGATACGCAGTATTTT

D: TRBD2
J: TRBJ2-1
size: -
V: TRBV19
CDR3: CASSSLADEQFF
DNA: TGTGCCAGTAGTTCACTAGCGGATGAGCAGTTCTTC

D: -
J: TRBJ1-5
size: -
V: TRBV30
CDR3: CAWKGVGAGQPQHF
DNA: TGTGCCTGGAAGGGGGTAGGGGCGGGTCAGCCCCAGCATTTT